The 9 T cell receptor beta chains reported below all come from one sample, sequenced in a study of high-grade serous ovarian cancer treatment subgroups. Tumor samples were obtained before definitive surgery or chemotherapy. Measured with immunoSEQ multiplex PCR; TCRdb has only the in-frame clones, and not every one. The sample has more than 5,500 clones, about 69% seen once. The specimen was tumor tissue. All receptors come from a human donor with high-grade serous ovarian cancer.

The gene calls are TRBV6-6 and TRBJ1-4; D is unclear. The V gene's germline CDR1 is MNHNY and CDR2 SVGAGI (reference sequence). CDR3 length equals 14 residues. The V gene lost 5 bases and the J gene lost 2 bases, with 9 bases spanning the gap. This CDR3 reads CASSPKLTNEKLFF. The CDR3 bases are TGTGCCAGCAGTCCTAAGCTTACTAATGAAAAACTGTTTTTT.

This clone is labeled large (0.1 to 1%). The V gene is TRBV19, the J gene TRBJ2-3; possible D gene TRBD1, 6 bases. CDR1 is LNHDA and CDR2 is SQIVND in the germline V gene (reference sequence). The ends were cut back, 4 bases at V and 4 bases at J, with 12 bases in the middle. There are 14 residues in the CDR3. The CDR3: CASSKWQGPDTQYF. CDR3 DNA sequence: TGTGCCAGTAGTAAGTGGCAGGGGCCAGATACGCAGTATTTT. Full variable domain (missing parts from reference TRBV19 and TRBJ2-3): DGGITQSPKYLFRKEGQNVTLSCEQNLNHDAMYWYRQDPGQGLRLIYYSQIVNDFQKGDIAEGYSVSREKKESFPLTVTSAQKNPTAFYLCASSKWQGPDTQYFGPGTRLTVL.

The chain links TRBV5-4 to TRBJ1-2, with D perhaps matching TRBD1 (6 bases). Germline values: CDR1 SGHNT, CDR2 YYREEE (reference sequence). The CDR3 sequence is 14 residues long. V lost 0 bases to trimming and J lost 4 bases, with 10 bases between them. The CDR3 loop reads CASSLAGDLYGYTF. CDR3 coding DNA: TGTGCCAGCAGCTTGGCAGGGGACCTCTATGGCTACACCTTC.

This chain uses TRBV7-2 with TRBJ1-1; TRBD1 matches 8 bases. J was trimmed by 3 bases and V by 4 bases; bases with no gene match: 1. The CDR3 spans 13 residues. CDR1 is SGHTA, CDR2 FQGNSA, per germline. CDR3 sequence reads: CASSWTGYTEAFF. CDR3 DNA: TGTGCCAGCAGCTGGACAGGGTACACTGAAGCTTTCTTT.

The chain combines TRBV7-9 with TRBJ2-1, with D hard to call. This CDR3 is 15 amino acids long. Between the trimmed V and J ends, which lost 0 bases and 9 bases, there was a span of 15 bases. The germline CDR1 and CDR2 sequences are SEHNR and FQNEAQ (reference sequence). The DNA of the CDR3 is TGTGCCAGCAGCTTAGCGTCTGGCTACTCAGGTGAGCAGTTCTTC. Encoded protein: CASSLASGYSGEQFF.

Only a few counts were recorded for this clone. CDR3 sequence reads: CAWSVNGQGEGYTF. CDR3 sequence (DNA): TGTGCCTGGAGTGTAAATGGACAGGGGGAAGGCTACACCTTC. The rearrangement joins TRBV30 to TRBJ1-2; 10 nucleotides agree with TRBD1. The CDR3 covers 14 residues. The germline CDR1 and CDR2 sequences are GTSNPN and SVGIG (reference sequence). Trimming removed 0 bases from V and 8 bases from J; junction bases left unmatched: 6.

The count of this clone is one. V is TRBV7-9 and J is TRBJ2-3, with TRBD1 identical over 10 bases. J lost 3 bases, V lost 5 bases, and 8 bases had no gene match. The CDR3 runs to 16 residues. Germline loops: CDR1 SEHNR, CDR2 FQNEAQ (reference sequence). The CDR3 nucleotides read TGTGCCAGCAGCACCCCGACAGGGGGCGCGACAGATACGCAGTATTTT. The encoded protein is CASSTPTGGATDTQYF.

This rearrangement joins TRBV19 to TRBJ1-1; D gene unclear. The germline gives CDR1 LNHDA, CDR2 SQIVND (reference sequence). The CDR3 runs 15 residues. Trimming took 3 bases from V and 3 from J, leaving 14 bases between them. CDR3 sequence (DNA): TGTGCCAGTAGTATTGTCCCCGGGTCACACACTGAAGCTTTCTTT. Residues: CASSIVPGSHTEAFF.

The chain links TRBV5-1 to TRBJ2-6; no clear D gene. The germline V and J ends were trimmed by 1 base and 4 bases, with 9 bases remaining between them. The CDR3 is 15 residues long. In germline, CDR1 is SGHRS, CDR2 YFSETQ. CDR3 DNA sequence: TGCGCCAGCAGCTTGAACGCCCGAGGGGCCAACGTCCTGACTTTC. It translates to CASSLNARGANVLTF.